The subject of this entry is one T cell receptor (beta chain). These data belong to a study of blood T cell repertoires in COVID-19. Study-level background: Samples came from the United States, Italy and Spain, spanning acute and convalescent COVID-19. PBMCs, B-cell-depleted T cells, or T cells were the source of the cDNA or gDNA that made up the material.

Participant ages covered roughly 18 to 89 years across about 25 US areas. The germline V and J ends were trimmed by 6 bases and 10 bases, with 15 bases remaining between them. The CDR3 has 11 residues. The germline V gene encodes CDR1 DFQATT and CDR2 SNEGSKA (reference sequence). Authors' data handling: Estimation of nucleated cell counts relied on the amplification of reference gene primers. Clones were read by immunoSEQ multiplex PCR, and TCRdb kept only the in-frame ones, dropping some. That table supplies the V and J calls and clone size; D and trimming were determined from the DNA. The sample yields around 310,000 clones, roughly 91% seen once.

The chain couples TRBV20-1 to TRBJ1-1; D is ambiguous. This receptor was identified in a young woman who had recovered from COVID-19. Sequencing was performed on PBMCs or T cells enriched from blood (not recorded which). The CDR3 reads CSAELKLGAFF. In DNA, the CDR3 is TGCAGTGCAGAACTAAAGTTGGGAGCTTTCTTT.